This T cell receptor (beta chain) originates from a study of vaccination effects on CD4 cells after COVID-19. About the study: BNT162b2 vaccine or mRNA-1273 vaccine was given to participants in two doses. The study's findings and limits: Clones arising from infection and from vaccination showed marked clonal contraction late after vaccination. Researchers report that only 1 of 255 vaccine-induced clones in healthy vaccinees cross-reacted with common cold coronaviruses.

Notes on this clone: The antigen remains unidentified.

The assay was immunoSEQ multiplex PCR, and TCRdb's table has in-frame clones only and misses some. Of about 11,000 clones in the sample, just under 75% are singletons; the top ten hold 20% to 25%. This CDR3 has 15 amino acids. CDR1 SNHLY and CDR2 FYNNEI come from the germline V gene. V was pared by 6 bases and J by 0 bases, with 14 bases between. Ahead of sequencing, the ViraFEST assay grew antigen-specific CD4+ T cells using viral peptide pools. Subsequent to a culture period of under 11 days, CD4+ T cells were isolated. On days 3 and 7, fresh IL-2 medium replaced half the medium. The sequencing used CD4+ T cells from PBMCs cultured with HCoV-229E spike peptides, collected before COVID-19 vaccination. The gene calls are TRBV2 and TRBJ1-1; a possible D gene is TRBD1 (5 bases). The TCR was taken from a human donor who received a COVID-19 vaccine. The CDR3 bases are TGTGCCAGCAGCGTAGAGGGACGGATGAACACTGAAGCTTTCTTT. Its translation: CASSVEGRMNTEAFF.